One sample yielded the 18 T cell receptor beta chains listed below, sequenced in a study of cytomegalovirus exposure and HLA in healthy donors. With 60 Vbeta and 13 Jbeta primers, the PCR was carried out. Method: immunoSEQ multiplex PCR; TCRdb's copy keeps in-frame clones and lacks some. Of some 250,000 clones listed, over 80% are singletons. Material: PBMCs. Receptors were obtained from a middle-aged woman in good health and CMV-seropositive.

The CDR3 bases are TGCGCCAGCAGCTTGGGAGGTACGACTAATGAAAAACTGTTTTTT. This sequence encodes CASSLGGTTNEKLFF. The rearrangement joins TRBV5-1 to TRBJ1-4; D ambiguous. Germline V lookup: CDR1 SGHRS, CDR2 YFSETQ. The CDR3 is made up of 15 amino acids. V lost 0 bases and J 2 bases, leaving 8 bases between the germline ends.

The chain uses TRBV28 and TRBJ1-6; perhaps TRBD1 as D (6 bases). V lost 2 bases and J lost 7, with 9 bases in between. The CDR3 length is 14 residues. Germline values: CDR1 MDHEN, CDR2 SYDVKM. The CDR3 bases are TGTGCCAGCAGTTTAGGACAGCCAAATTCACCCCTCCACTTT. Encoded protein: CASSLGQPNSPLHF.

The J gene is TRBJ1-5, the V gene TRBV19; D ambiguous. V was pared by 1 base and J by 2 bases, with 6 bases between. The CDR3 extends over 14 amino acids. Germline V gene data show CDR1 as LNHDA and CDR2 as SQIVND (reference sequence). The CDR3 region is CASSIVTGNQPQHF. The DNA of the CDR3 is TGTGCCAGTAGTATAGTCACAGGCAATCAGCCCCAGCATTTT.

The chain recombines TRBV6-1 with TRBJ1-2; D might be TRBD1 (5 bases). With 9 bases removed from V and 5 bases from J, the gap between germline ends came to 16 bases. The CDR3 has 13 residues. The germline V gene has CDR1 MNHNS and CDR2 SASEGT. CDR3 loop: CASRVQGSYGYTF. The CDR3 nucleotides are TGTGCCAGTCGCGTGCAGGGCTCGTATGGCTACACCTTC.

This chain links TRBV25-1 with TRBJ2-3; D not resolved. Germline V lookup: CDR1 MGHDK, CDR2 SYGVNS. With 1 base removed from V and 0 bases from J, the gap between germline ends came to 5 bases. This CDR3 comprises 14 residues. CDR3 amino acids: CASSEFPSTDTQYF. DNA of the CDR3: TGTGCCAGCAGTGAATTTCCTAGCACAGATACGCAGTATTTT.

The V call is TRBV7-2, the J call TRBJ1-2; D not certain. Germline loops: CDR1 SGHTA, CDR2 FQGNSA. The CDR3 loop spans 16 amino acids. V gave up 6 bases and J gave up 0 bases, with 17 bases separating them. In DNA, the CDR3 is TGTGCCAGCAGACCTCATTCCGGGTCTACTAACTATGGCTACACCTTC. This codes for CASRPHSGSTNYGYTF.

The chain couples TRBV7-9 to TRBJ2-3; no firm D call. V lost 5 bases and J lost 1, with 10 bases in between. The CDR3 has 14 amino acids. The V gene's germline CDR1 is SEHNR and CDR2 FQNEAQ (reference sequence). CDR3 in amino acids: CASSPSVGTDTQYF. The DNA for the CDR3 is TGTGCCAGCAGCCCGTCGGTAGGCACAGATACGCAGTATTTT.

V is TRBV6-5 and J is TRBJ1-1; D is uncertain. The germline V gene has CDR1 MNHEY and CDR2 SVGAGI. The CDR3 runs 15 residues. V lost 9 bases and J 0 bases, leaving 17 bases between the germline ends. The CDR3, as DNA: TGTGCCAGTTCTAAGATGCTTGCAATGAACACTGAAGCTTTCTTT. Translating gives CASSKMLAMNTEAFF.

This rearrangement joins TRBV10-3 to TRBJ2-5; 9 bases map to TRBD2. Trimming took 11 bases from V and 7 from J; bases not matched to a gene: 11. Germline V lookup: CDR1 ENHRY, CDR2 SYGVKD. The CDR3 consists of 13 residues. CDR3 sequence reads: CALRASGTGTQYF. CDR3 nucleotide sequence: TGTGCCCTGAGGGCTAGCGGGACGGGGACCCAGTACTTC.

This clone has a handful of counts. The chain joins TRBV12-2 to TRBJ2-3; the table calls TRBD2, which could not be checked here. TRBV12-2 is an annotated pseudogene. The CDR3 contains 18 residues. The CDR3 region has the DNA TGTGCAAGTCGCTTAGGACTAGTCCCGAGTACTAGCACAGATACGCAGTATTTT. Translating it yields CASRLGLVPSTSTDTQYF.

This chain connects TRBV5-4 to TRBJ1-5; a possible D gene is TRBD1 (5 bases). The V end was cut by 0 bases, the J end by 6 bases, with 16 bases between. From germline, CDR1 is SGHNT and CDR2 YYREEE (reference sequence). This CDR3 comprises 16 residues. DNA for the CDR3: TGTGCCAGCAGCTTGGGGGGGGGTAATACTGTTCAGCCCCAGCATTTT. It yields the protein CASSLGGGNTVQPQHF.

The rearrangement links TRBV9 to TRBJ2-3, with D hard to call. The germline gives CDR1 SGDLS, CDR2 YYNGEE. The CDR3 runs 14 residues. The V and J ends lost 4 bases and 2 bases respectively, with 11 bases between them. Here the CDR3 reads CASSPVRVTDTQYF. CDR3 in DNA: TGTGCCAGCAGCCCAGTTCGGGTCACAGATACGCAGTATTTT.

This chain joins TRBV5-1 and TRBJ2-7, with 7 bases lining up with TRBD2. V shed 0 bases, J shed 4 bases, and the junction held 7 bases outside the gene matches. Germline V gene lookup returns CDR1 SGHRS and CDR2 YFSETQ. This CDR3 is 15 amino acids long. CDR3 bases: TGCGCCAGCAGCTTGGATCTAGCGGAGTTATACGAGCAGTACTTC. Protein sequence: CASSLDLAELYEQYF.

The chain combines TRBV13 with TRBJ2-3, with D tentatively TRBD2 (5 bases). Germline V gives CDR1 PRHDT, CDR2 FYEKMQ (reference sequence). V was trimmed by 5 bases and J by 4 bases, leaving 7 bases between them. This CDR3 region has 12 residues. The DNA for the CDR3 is TGTGCCAGCAGCATGGAGGCAGATACGCAGTATTTT. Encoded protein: CASSMEADTQYF.

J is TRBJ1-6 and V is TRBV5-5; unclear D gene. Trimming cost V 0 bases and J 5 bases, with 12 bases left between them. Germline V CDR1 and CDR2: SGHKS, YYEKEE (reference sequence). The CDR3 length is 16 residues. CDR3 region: CASSLGHGNNNSPLHF. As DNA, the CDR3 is TGTGCCAGCAGCTTGGGACACGGAAACAATAATTCACCCCTCCACTTT.

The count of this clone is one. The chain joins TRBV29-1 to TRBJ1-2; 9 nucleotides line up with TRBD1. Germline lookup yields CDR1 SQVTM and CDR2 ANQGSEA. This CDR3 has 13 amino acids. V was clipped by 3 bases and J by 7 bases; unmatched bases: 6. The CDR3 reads CSVDSDRGGGYTF. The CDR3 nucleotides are TGCAGCGTTGACTCGGACAGGGGCGGTGGCTACACCTTC.

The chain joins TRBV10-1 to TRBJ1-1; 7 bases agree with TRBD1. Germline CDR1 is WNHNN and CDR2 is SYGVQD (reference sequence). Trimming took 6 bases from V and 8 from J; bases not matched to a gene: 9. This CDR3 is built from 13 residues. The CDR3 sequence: CASSRDSFTEAFF. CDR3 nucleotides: TGCGCCAGCAGCCGGGACAGCTTCACGGAAGCTTTCTTT.

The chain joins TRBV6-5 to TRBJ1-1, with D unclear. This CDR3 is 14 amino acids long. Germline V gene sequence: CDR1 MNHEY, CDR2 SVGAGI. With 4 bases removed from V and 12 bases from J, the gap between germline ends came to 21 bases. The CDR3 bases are TGTGCCAGCAGTTCCCCGGAGGGCAGTAGTAGAACTTTCTTT. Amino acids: CASSSPEGSSRTFF.